This T cell receptor beta chain was captured by sequencing in a study of blood T cell repertoires in COVID-19 (TCRdb year 2020). As for the study more broadly: Samples covering the acute and convalescent phases of COVID-19 were provided by collaborators in the United States, Italy and Spain. The material from the prospective study consisted of cDNA or gDNA derived from T cells, B-cell-depleted T cells, or PBMCs. A freely available public database, intended as a resource for researchers studying the immune response to SARS-CoV-2, is where the repertoires were released. The dataset comprised deeply sampled blood TCRbeta repertoires from subjects exposed to, actively infected with, or recovered from COVID-19. Samples came from the ongoing ImmuneRACE study (first 160 participants) plus 1,254 subjects from 6 global collaborators. A de-identified subject ID, COVID-19 status, age in years and sex were almost always included in the sample metadata. HLA class I and class II types, where available, came from metadata supplied by the sample provider rather than from assay-based typing. Beyond this particular receptor, the publication reports: Clinical and demographic metadata were provided uncurated, with the amount varying by source and participant.

In the prospective study, participants were roughly 18 to 95 years old, resided in about two dozen geographic areas of the United States, and were enrolled through a virtual design. To assign participants to cohorts, the prospective study relied on clinical history that participants themselves reported in a screening survey and a study questionnaire. Each participant in the prospective study had whole blood, serum and a nasopharyngeal or oropharyngeal swab collected by mobile phlebotomists. Over a roughly 2-month period, participants in the prospective study had the option of providing additional blood draws and questionnaires. Before DNA extraction, blood samples from the prospective study were shipped at room temperature or frozen. Its CDR3 holds 14 amino acids, cysteine through phenylalanine. Left in the record is the CDR3 DNA by itself, 42 bases read in frame from the first base. V drops 1 base and J drops 5 bases, leaving 9 bases in between. CDR1 MNHEY and CDR2 SMNVEV were looked up in the germline V gene (reference sequence).

A word on this clone: Its antigen is unknown. The sample holds no much larger clone one base away, and base qualities are not on file.

The immunoSEQ Assay, a bias-controlled multiplex PCR, was used to amplify TCRbeta CDR3 regions from genomic DNA. For the original study's pipeline: Nucleated cell counts per sample were estimated from amplification of reference gene primers within the assay. To quantify the absolute abundance of each unique TCRbeta CDR3 rearrangement, sequence reads were collapsed and filtered. For each sample, productive Simpson clonality was calculated as the square root of Simpson's diversity index over productive rearrangements. The table was pulled from immuneACCESS by TCRdb, which kept in-frame rearrangements only. Such tables lose some clones; where checked, under half of the loss comes from unresolved V genes, and the rest has no known cause. V, J and clone size were drawn from that table, and D and trimming were deduced from the DNA. The sample yields approximately 230,000 clones; about 85% were counted once. The ten largest clones add up to 6% to 7% of the sample.

The material sequenced was PBMCs or T cells enriched from blood (not recorded which). The chain employs TRBV27 and TRBJ1-5; TRBD1 is possibly the D segment (6 matching bases). This receptor was taken from a woman aged 25-40 years with acute COVID-19. The nucleotide sequence reads as follows: TGTGCCAGCAGTTTATTGGCAGGGGATCAGCCCCAGCATTTT. Translated, this gives CASSLLAGDQPQHF.